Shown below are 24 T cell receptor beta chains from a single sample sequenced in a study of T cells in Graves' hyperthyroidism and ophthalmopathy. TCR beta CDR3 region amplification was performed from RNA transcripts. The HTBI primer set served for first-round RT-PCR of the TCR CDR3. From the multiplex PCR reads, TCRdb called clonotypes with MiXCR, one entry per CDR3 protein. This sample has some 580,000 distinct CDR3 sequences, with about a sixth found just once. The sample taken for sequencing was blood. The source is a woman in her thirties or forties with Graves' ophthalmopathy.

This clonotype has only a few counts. The CDR3 nucleotides read TGTGCCAGCAGTCCCTATTACTCTAGGCGCCCGCTGGACGACACCGGGGAGCTGTTTTTT. This sequence encodes CASSPYYSRRPLDDTGELFF. This chain connects TRBV12-3 or TRBV12-4 to TRBJ2-2; D remains unclear. Trimming shortened V by 5 bases and J by 3 bases, and 28 bases separated the two germline ends. The CDR3 consists of 20 residues.

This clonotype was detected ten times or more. The CDR3 coding sequence is TGCAGTGCTAGTTCCAGAGCCTATACCCAGTACTTC. It codes for CSASSRAYTQYF. The rearrangement joins TRBV20-1 to TRBJ2-5; no clear D. This CDR3 has 12 residues. V was clipped by 3 bases and J by 8 bases, with 13 bases between them. Germline loops: CDR1 DFQATT, CDR2 SNEGSKA (reference sequence).

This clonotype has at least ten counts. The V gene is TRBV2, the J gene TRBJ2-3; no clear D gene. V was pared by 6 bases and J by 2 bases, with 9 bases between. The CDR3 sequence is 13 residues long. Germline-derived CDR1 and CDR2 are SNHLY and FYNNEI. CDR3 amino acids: CASRAPLTDTQYF. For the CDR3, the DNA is TGTGCCAGCAGGGCCCCACTCACAGATACGCAGTATTTT.

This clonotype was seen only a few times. CDR3 sequence reads: CASRIQGSGNTIYF. The CDR3 region has the DNA TGTGCCAGCAGGATACAGGGGTCTGGAAACACCATATATTTT. This chain uses TRBV6-1 with TRBJ1-3, with 7 positions matching TRBD1. Trimming took 6 bases from V and 1 from J; bases not matched to a gene: 3. Looked up from germline, CDR1 is MNHNS and CDR2 is SASEGT. The CDR3 is 14 residues long.

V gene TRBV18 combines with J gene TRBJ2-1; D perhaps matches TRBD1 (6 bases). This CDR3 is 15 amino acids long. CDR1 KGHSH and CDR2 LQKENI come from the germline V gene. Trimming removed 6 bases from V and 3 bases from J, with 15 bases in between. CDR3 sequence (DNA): TGTGCCAGCTCGCCCACAGGGATCAACTACAATGAGCAGTTCTTC. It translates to CASSPTGINYNEQFF.

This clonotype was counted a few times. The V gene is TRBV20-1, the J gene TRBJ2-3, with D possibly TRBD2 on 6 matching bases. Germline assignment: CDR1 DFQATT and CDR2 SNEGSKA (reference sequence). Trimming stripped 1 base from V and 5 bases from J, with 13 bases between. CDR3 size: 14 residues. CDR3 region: CSARAGSAKDTQYF. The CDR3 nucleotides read TGCAGTGCTAGAGCCGGGAGTGCGAAAGATACGCAGTATTTT.

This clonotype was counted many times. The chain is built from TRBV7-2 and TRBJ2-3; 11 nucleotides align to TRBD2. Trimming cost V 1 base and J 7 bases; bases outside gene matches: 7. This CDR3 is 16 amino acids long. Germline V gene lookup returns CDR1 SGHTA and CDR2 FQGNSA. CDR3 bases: TGTGCCAGCAGCTTAGTAGGGTCTAGCGGGAGGCATACGCAGTATTTT. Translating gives CASSLVGSSGRHTQYF. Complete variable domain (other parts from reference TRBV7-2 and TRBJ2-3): GAGVSQSPSNKVTEKGKDVELRCDPISGHTALYWYRQSLGQGLEFLIYFQGNSAPDKSGLPSDRFSAERTGGSVSTLTIQRTQQEDSAVYLCASSLVGSSGRHTQYFGPGTRLTVL.

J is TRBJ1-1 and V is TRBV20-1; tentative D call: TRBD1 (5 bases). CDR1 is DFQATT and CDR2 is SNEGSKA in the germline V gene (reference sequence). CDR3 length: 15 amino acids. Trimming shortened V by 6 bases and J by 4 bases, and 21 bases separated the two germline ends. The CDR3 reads CSAIGTVTWGTEAFF. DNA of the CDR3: TGCAGTGCCATAGGGACGGTGACTTGGGGCACTGAAGCTTTCTTT.

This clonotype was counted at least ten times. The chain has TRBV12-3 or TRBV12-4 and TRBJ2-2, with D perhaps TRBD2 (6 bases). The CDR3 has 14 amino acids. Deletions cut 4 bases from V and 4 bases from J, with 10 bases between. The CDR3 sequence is CASSYGGGTGELFF. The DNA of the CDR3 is TGTGCCAGCAGTTATGGGGGAGGCACCGGGGAGCTGTTTTTT.

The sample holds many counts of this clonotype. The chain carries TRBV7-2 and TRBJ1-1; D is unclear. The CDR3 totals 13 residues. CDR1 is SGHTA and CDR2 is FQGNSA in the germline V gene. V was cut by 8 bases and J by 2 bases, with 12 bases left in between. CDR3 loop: CASSRARNTEAFF. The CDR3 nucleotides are TGTGCCAGCTCACGGGCCCGTAACACTGAAGCTTTCTTT.

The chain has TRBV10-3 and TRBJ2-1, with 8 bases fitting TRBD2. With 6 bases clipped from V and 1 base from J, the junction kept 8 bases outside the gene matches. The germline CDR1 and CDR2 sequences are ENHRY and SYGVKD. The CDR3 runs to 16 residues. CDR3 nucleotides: TGTGCCATCAGCCTAAGCGGGAGTGGGTCCTACAATGAGCAGTTCTTC. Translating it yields CAISLSGSGSYNEQFF.

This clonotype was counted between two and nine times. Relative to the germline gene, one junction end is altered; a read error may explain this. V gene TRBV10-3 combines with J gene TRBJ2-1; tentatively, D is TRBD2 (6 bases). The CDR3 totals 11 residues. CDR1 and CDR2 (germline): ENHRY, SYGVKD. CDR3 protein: CANSRGGEQFF. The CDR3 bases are TGTGCCAACAGTCGGGGAGGTGAGCAGTTCTTC.

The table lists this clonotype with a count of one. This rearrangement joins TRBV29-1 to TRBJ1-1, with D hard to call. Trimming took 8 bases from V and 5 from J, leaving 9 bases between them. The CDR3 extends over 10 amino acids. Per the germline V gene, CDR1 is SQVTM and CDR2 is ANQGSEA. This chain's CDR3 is CSCGETEAFF. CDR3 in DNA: TGCAGCTGCGGAGAGACTGAAGCTTTCTTT.

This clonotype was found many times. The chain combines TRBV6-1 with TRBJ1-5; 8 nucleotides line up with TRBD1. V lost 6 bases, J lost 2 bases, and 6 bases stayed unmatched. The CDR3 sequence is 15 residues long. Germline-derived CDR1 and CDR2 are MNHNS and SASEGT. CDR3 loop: CASSRDRGGNQPQHF. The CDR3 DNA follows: TGTGCCAGCAGCCGTGACAGGGGTGGCAATCAGCCCCAGCATTTT.

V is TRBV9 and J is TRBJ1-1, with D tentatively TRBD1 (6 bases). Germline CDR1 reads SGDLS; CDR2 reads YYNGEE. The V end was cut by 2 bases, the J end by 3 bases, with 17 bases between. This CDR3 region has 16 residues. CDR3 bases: TGTGCCAGCAGCGTGACCGGGGGGCGCGGGGACACTGAAGCTTTCTTT. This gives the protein CASSVTGGRGDTEAFF.

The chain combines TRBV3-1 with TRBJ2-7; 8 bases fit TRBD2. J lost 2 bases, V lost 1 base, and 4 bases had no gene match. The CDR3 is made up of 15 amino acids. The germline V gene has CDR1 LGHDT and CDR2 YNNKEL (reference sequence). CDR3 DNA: TGTGCCAGCAGCCAAGTAGCGGGAACCCCCTACGAGCAGTACTTC. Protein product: CASSQVAGTPYEQYF.

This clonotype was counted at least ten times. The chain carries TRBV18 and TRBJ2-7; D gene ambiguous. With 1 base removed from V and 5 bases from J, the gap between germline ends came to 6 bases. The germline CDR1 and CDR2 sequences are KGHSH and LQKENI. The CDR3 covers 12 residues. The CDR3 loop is CASSPRVDEQYF. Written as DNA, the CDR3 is TGTGCCAGCTCACCACGTGTCGACGAGCAGTACTTC. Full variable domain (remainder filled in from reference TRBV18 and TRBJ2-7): NAGVMQNPRHLVRRRGQEARLRCSPMKGHSHVYWYRQLPEEGLKFMVYLQKENIIDESGMPKERFSAEFPKEGPSILRIQQVVRGDSAAYFCASSPRVDEQYFGPGTRLTVT.

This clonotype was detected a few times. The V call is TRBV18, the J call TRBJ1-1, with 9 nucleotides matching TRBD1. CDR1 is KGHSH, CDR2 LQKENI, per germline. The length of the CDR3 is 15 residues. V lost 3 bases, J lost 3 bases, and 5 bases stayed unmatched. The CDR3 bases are TGTGCCAGCTCACCGGGGACAGGGTGGGACACTGAAGCTTTCTTT. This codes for CASSPGTGWDTEAFF.

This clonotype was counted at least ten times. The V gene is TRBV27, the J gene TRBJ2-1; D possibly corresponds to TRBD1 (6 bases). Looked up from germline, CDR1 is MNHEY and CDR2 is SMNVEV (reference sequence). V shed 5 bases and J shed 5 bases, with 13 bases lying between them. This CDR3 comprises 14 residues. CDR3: CASSPRTVNNEQFF. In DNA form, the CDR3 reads TGTGCCAGCAGTCCTCGGACAGTTAACAATGAGCAGTTCTTC.

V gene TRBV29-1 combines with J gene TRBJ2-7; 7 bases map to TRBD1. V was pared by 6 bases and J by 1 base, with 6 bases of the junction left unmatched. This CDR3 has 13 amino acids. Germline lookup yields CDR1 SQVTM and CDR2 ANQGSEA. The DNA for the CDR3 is TGCAGCGTCGCAATGACAGGGTCCTACGAGCAGTACTTC. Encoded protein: CSVAMTGSYEQYF.

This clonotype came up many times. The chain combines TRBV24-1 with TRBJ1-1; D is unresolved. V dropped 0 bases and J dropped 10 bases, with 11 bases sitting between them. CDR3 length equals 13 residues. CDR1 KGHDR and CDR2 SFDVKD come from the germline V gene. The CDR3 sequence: CATSDLRRAGAFF. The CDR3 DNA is TGTGCCACCAGTGATTTGCGGAGGGCCGGAGCTTTCTTT.

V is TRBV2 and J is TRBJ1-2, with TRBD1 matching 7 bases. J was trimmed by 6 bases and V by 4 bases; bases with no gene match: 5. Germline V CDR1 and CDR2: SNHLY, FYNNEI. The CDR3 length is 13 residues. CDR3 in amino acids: CASSVQGWNGYTF. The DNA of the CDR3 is TGTGCCAGCAGTGTACAGGGGTGGAATGGCTACACCTTC.

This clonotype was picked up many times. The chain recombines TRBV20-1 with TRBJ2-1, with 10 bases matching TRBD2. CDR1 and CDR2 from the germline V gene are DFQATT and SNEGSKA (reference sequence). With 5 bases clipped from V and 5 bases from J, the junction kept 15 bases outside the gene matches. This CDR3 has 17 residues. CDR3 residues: CSAEVGLLAGWDNEQFF. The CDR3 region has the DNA TGCAGTGCTGAGGTGGGGCTACTAGCGGGGTGGGACAATGAGCAGTTCTTC.

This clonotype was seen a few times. This CDR3 is CASSPLTGGSEKLFF. The CDR3 nucleotides read TGTGCCAGCAGCCCCTTGACAGGGGGCTCAGAAAAACTGTTTTTT. V is TRBV28 and J is TRBJ1-4, with TRBD1 matching 10 bases. Germline CDR1 is MDHEN and CDR2 is SYDVKM. The J segment lost 8 bases and the V segment lost 6 bases, leaving 9 bases of the junction unmatched. The CDR3 is 15 amino acids. The full variable domain, in which reference TRBV28 and TRBJ1-4 provide the parts outside the CDR3, is DVKVTQSSRYLVKRTGEKVFLECVQDMDHENMFWYRQDPGLGLRLIYFSYDVKMKEKGDIPEGYSVSREKKERFSLILESASTNQTSMYLCASSPLTGGSEKLFFGSGTQLSVL.